This TCR beta chain was recovered during a study of regulatory T cells in long-lasting Graves disease. V was cut by 4 bases and J by 4 bases, with 11 bases left in between. Germline CDR1 and CDR2: SGHTA and FQGNSA. This CDR3 is 14 amino acids long. Time point: newly diagnosed GD, antithyroid drugs for less than 3 months. PBMC RNA was the source of the TCR library. Relying on iRepertoire HTBI primers and Arm-PCR of CDR3 regions, the team built TCR beta libraries. TCRdb re-called the multiplex PCR reads through MiXCR, storing one row per CDR3 protein. The sample shows 450,000 to 700,000 distinct CDR3 sequences, roughly 14% of them seen only once. This clonotype was observed a few times. The sample was also reused in another study, on T cells in Graves' hyperthyroidism and ophthalmopathy.

Material: peripheral blood mononuclear cells (PBMCs), obtained at new diagnosis, from a patient treated with antithyroid drugs. The receptor was derived from a young man with Graves disease. The chain couples TRBV7-2 to TRBJ1-3; tentative D call: TRBD1 (5 bases). The CDR3 sequence: CASSSQELGNTIYF. In DNA form, the CDR3 reads TGTGCCAGCAGCTCACAGGAGTTAGGAAACACCATATATTTT.